The 12 T cell receptor beta chains presented below share a single source sample, sequenced in a study of cytomegalovirus exposure and HLA in healthy donors. Amplification used 60 Vbeta primers and 13 Jbeta primers. TCRdb's table, derived via immunoSEQ multiplex PCR, lists solely in-frame clones and lacks some. Recorded for this sample: about 88,000 clones. Specimen: PBMCs. All receptors derive from a girl between 10 and 17 years old in good health and CMV-seropositive.

A note on this clone: One end of the junction is discordant with germline, which a read error may explain. The gene calls are TRBV7-9 and TRBJ1-1, with D tentatively TRBD1 (6 bases). This CDR3 has 13 amino acids. CDR1 and CDR2 (germline): SEHNR, FQNEAQ (reference sequence). The CDR3 here is CASSLGTDWDISF. The CDR3 DNA reads TGTGCCAGCAGCTTAGGGACTGATTGGGACATATCCTTT. The variable domain in full, with the rest retrieved from reference TRBV7-9 and TRBJ1-1, is DTGVSQNPRHKITKRGQNVTFRCDPISEHNRLYWYRQTLGQGPEFLTYFQNEAQLEKSRLLSDRFSAERPKGSFSTLEIQRTEQGDSAMYLCASSLGTDWDISFGQGTRLTVV.

V is TRBV5-4 and J is TRBJ2-3; a possible D gene is TRBD2 (5 bases). With 4 bases removed from V and 0 bases from J, the gap between germline ends came to 15 bases. CDR3 length equals 16 residues. Germline V CDR1 and CDR2: SGHNT, YYREEE (reference sequence). CDR3 region: CASSRISIASTDTQYF. The CDR3 DNA reads as TGTGCCAGCAGCCGGATCTCTATAGCGAGCACAGATACGCAGTATTTT. Filled out from reference TRBV5-4 and TRBJ2-3, the complete variable domain reads ETGVTQSPTHLIKTRGQQVTLRCSSQSGHNTVSWYQQALGQGPQFIFQYYREEENGRGNFPPRFSGLQFPNYSSELNVNALELDDSALYLCASSRISIASTDTQYFGPGTRLTVL.

This chain connects TRBV4-3 to TRBJ2-5, with D possibly being TRBD1 (5 bases). The length of the CDR3 is 14 residues. In germline, CDR1 is LGHNA, CDR2 YSLEER. Trimming stripped 5 bases from V and 5 bases from J, with 15 bases between. CDR3 residues: CASSWQGDSETQYF. The CDR3 DNA reads as TGCGCCAGCAGCTGGCAGGGCGATTCGGAGACCCAGTACTTC.

The J gene is TRBJ2-2, the V gene TRBV28, with 8 positions matching TRBD1. The CDR3 has 15 residues. Trimming removed 5 bases from V and 5 bases from J; junction bases left unmatched: 7. Germline loops: CDR1 MDHEN, CDR2 SYDVKM. The CDR3 coding sequence is TGTGCCAGCAGTCAAACAGGGGGAATTACCGGGGAGCTGTTTTTT. Encoded protein: CASSQTGGITGELFF.

This rearrangement joins TRBV18 to TRBJ2-5; TRBD2 matches at 14 bases. The CDR3 sequence is 17 residues long. CDR1 is KGHSH, CDR2 LQKENI, per germline. J lost 4 bases, V lost 3 bases, and 7 bases had no gene match. CDR3 loop: CASSPSGLAGEIETQYF. The CDR3 DNA follows: TGTGCCAGCTCACCCTCGGGACTAGCGGGGGAGATAGAGACCCAGTACTTC.

The V and J genes are TRBV5-1 and TRBJ2-3; D remains ambiguous. This CDR3 region has 13 residues. CDR1 is SGHRS, CDR2 YFSETQ, per germline. V gave up 0 bases and J gave up 2 bases, with 4 bases separating them. CDR3 nucleotides: TGCGCCAGCAGCTTGGGAGCCACAGATACGCAGTATTTT. Protein: CASSLGATDTQYF.

The chain carries TRBV6-5 and TRBJ1-6; no reliable D call. This CDR3 comprises 13 residues. The V end lost 2 bases, the J end lost 7 bases, and 6 bases lay between the germline ends. CDR1 and CDR2 from the germline V gene are MNHEY and SVGAGI. CDR3 in amino acids: CASSYGDNSPLHF. Written as DNA, the CDR3 is TGTGCCAGCAGTTACGGAGACAATTCACCCCTCCACTTT.

A word on this clone: The junction shows a germline mismatch at one end, possibly a read error. V gene TRBV6-1 combines with J gene TRBJ2-3, with D possibly being TRBD2 (7 bases). CDR1 and CDR2 from the germline V gene are MNHNS and SASEGT. This CDR3 contains 16 residues. CDR3 DNA: TGTGCCAGCAGTAAAGCCCCCGGGGGGCGCGGGGATACGCAGTATTTT. Protein product: CASSKAPGGRGDTQYF.

The V call is TRBV4-1, the J call TRBJ2-7; TRBD1 aligns across 7 bases. Germline V CDR1 and CDR2: MGHRA, YSYEKL. V was clipped by 4 bases and J by 2 bases; unmatched bases: 8. The CDR3 has 15 amino acids. For the CDR3, the DNA is TGCGCCAGCAGCCGCCTTCCGGGACAGACCTACGAGCAGTACTTC. Amino acid sequence: CASSRLPGQTYEQYF.

Notes on this clone: Additional DNA sequences in this sample encode the identical CDR3. The rearrangement joins TRBV5-1 to TRBJ2-2; D perhaps matches TRBD2 (5 bases). The CDR3 is made up of 17 amino acids. The ends were cut back, 0 bases at V and 1 base at J, with 13 bases in the middle. In germline, CDR1 is SGHRS, CDR2 YFSETQ. The chain's CDR3 is CASSLAGLAQNTGELFF. The CDR3 DNA sequence: TGCGCCAGCAGCTTGGCCGGCCTAGCCCAGAACACCGGGGAGCTGTTTTTT. Full variable domain (missing parts from reference TRBV5-1 and TRBJ2-2): KAGVTQTPRYLIKTRGQQVTLSCSPISGHRSVSWYQQTPGQGLQFLFEYFSETQRNKGNFPGRFSGRQFSNSRSEMNVSTLELGDSALYLCASSLAGLAQNTGELFFGEGSRLTVL.

The chain combines TRBV7-2 with TRBJ1-2; 9 bases agree with TRBD1. This CDR3 is built from 16 residues. With V trimmed by 5 bases and J by 9 bases, 16 bases remained unmatched. Germline V gene lookup returns CDR1 SGHTA and CDR2 FQGNSA. CDR3 nucleotide sequence: TGTGCCAGCAGCCGACTAACAAACCCGGGACAGGGAAGCTACACCTTC. Amino acid sequence: CASSRLTNPGQGSYTF.

The chain is built from TRBV27 and TRBJ2-3, with D unresolved. Germline V gives CDR1 MNHEY, CDR2 SMNVEV (reference sequence). The CDR3 consists of 12 residues. V gave up 7 bases and J gave up 2 bases, with 7 bases separating them. The CDR3 reads CASTSPTDTQYF. The CDR3 nucleotides are TGTGCCAGCACCTCTCCCACAGATACGCAGTATTTT.